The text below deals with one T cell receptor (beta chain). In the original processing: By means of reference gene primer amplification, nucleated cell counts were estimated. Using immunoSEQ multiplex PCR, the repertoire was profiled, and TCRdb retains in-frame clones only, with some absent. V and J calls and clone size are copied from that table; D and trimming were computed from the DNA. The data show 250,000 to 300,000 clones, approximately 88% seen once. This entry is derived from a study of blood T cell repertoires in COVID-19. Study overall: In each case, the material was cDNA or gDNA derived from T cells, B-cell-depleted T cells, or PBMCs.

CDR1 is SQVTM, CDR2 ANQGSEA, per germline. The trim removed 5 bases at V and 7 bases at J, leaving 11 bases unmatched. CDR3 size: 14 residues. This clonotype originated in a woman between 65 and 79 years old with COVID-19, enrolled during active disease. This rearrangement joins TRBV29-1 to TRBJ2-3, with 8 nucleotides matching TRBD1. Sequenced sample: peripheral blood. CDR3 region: CSVIVQGVINTQYF. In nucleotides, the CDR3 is TGCAGCGTTATCGTACAGGGGGTGATTAATACGCAGTATTTT.